This T cell receptor (beta chain) derives from a study of tissue T cells after allogeneic stem cell transplantation. Concerning this clone: Gene labels here are mouse ones. Read data end 1 residue before the CDR3 end; the end is taken from the germline J gene.

The time point here: mouse harvest day 7 after allogeneic transplant. Mouse grafts combined 10^7 T-cell-depleted bone marrow cells with 10^6 splenic CD5+ T cells. Here immunoSEQ multiplex PCR was the method, and the copy in TCRdb shows in-frame clones only, minus some. The sample records 8,500 to 9,000 clones, around two fifths being singletons. The CDR3 has 14 residues. The ends lost 6 bases at V and 4 bases at J; junction bases unmatched: 6. Germline CDR1 is MNHDT and CDR2 is YYDKIL. This chain connects TRBV17 to TRBJ1-1; 9 positions agree with TRBD1. Input material: skin. The source of this sequence is a female BALB/c mouse given C57BL/6 T cells with graft-versus-host disease after an allogeneic hematopoietic cell transplant. The DNA read from the CDR3 is TGTGCTAGCAGGGGACAGGGAAGGGGCACAGAAGTCTTC. Encoded protein: CASRGQGRGTEVF. Given in full, the CDR3 is CASRGQGRGTEVFF. The entire variable domain, with the rest obtained from reference TRBV17 and TRBJ1-1, is as follows: DTTVKQNPRYKLARVGKPVNLICSQTMNHDTMYWYQKKPNQAPKLLLFYYDKILNREADTFEKFQSSRPNNSFCSLYIGSAGLEYSAMYLCASRGQGRGTEVFFGKGTRLTVV.